Listed below are T cell receptor beta chains from one sample, sequenced in a study of blood T cell repertoires in COVID-19. The repertoire was sequenced with immunoSEQ multiplex PCR; TCRdb's copy has only in-frame clones and lacks some. The sample carries 200,000 to 250,000 clones, 75% to 90% recorded once. The sample consisted of PBMCs or T cells enriched from blood (not recorded which). The source of these receptors is a woman in her twenties or thirties who had been exposed to COVID-19. The CDR3 runs from the conserved cysteine through the conserved F or W.

TRBJ2-3,TRBV2,CASGLTSGNEDTQYF
TRBJ2-6,TRBV5-1,CASSPAQGAAPGANVLTF
TRBJ2-7,TRBV10-3,CAISETGTGAVDDF
TRBJ1-5,TRBV27,CASSLSLPERQGRQPQHF
TRBJ2-7,TRBV9,CASSVDGLFSYEQYF
TRBJ1-1,TRBV5-1,CASSYAGLNTEAFF
TRBJ1-1,TRBV7-7,CASSPLEITEAFF
TRBJ2-7,TRBV6-5,CASRPRPEGGYEQYF
TRBJ1-6,TRBV10-3,CAIRGDSSTSPLHF
TRBJ1-1,TRBV5-1,CASSRRTGSLTEAFF
TRBJ2-7,TRBV18,CASSPPFAGGIGSYEQYF
TRBJ2-1,TRBV5-1,CASRDLSGGENEQFF
TRBJ1-3,TRBV5-5,CASSLAPTTSGNTIYF
TRBJ2-7,TRBV11-2,CASSSLTSGEAYEQYF
TRBJ1-2,TRBV12-3/TRBV12-4,CASSLGLNYGYTF
TRBJ2-3,TRBV19,CASSKWASTDTQYF
TRBJ2-3,TRBV5-4,CASSFRQGGTDTQYF
TRBJ2-5,TRBV4-1,CASSQGQGRTGETQYF
TRBJ1-4,TRBV7-9,CASSLVRRGGEKLFF
TRBJ2-3,TRBV30,CAWSTKHGTDTQYF
TRBJ2-2,TRBV6-5,CASSYSEGSGELFF
TRBJ1-1,TRBV5-5,CASSLVQGNTEAFF
TRBJ1-6,TRBV30,CAWSGTANSPLHF
TRBJ1-4,TRBV5-4,CASSSGPANEKLFF
TRBJ2-5,TRBV5-1,CASSFRGQQETQYF
TRBJ1-5,TRBV4-1,CASSTGTGIQPQHF
TRBJ1-1,TRBV12-3/TRBV12-4,CASTQGLSTEAFF
TRBJ2-7,TRBV6-5,CASSPGGKTYEQYF
TRBJ2-1,TRBV5-1,CASSLGTSGTAANEQFF
TRBJ2-2,TRBV4-1,CASSRSAILNTGELFF
TRBJ1-2,TRBV6-4,CARDRDRDQDGYTF
TRBJ2-5,TRBV3-1/TRBV3-2,CASSPWTSGGIQETQYF
TRBJ2-5,TRBV5-6,CASSLGLAGGRETQYF
TRBJ2-2,TRBV4-1,CASSHFGGAAGELFF
TRBJ1-4,TRBV5-1,CASSLGQGLSGEKLFF
TRBJ1-1,TRBV28,CASSNQGWGAFF
TRBJ2-2,TRBV4-1,CASSQPSSGKWELFF
TRBJ1-6,TRBV6-5,CASSYSSQGSPLHF
TRBJ1-5,TRBV5-6,CASSLAGSNQPQHF
TRBJ2-7,TRBV6-6,CASSYGGLVQYF